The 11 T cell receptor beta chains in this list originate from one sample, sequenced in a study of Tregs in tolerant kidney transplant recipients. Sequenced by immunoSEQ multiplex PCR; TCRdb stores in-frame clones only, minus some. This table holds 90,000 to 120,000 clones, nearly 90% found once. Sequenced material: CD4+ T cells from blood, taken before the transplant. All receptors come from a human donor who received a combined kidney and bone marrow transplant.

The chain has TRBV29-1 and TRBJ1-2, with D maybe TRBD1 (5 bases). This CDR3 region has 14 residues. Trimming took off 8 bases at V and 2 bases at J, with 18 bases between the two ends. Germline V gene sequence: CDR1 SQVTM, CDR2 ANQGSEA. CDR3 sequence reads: CSIGQGRSNYGYTF. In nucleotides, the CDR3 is TGCAGCATTGGGCAGGGTAGATCAAACTATGGCTACACCTTC.

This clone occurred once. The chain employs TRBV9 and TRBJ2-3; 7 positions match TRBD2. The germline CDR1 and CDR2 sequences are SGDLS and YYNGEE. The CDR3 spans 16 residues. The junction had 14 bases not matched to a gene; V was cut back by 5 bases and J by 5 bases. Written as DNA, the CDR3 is TGTGCCAGCAGTCGACTACCGGGGGAGGGCCGAGATACGCAGTATTTT. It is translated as CASSRLPGEGRDTQYF.

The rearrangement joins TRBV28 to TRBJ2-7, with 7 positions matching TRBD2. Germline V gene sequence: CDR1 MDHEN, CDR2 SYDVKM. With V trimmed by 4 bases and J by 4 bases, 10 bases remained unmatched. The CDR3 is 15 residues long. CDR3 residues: CASSSPGGGSYEQYF. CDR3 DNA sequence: TGTGCCAGCAGTTCCCCCGGAGGCGGGAGTTACGAGCAGTACTTC.

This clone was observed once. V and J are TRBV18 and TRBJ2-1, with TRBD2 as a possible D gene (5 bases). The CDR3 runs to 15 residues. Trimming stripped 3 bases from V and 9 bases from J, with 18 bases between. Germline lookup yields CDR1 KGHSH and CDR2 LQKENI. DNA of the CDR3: TGTGCCAGCTCACCCGCGGGTCGCTCGTCCCCTGAGCAGTTCTTC. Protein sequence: CASSPAGRSSPEQFF. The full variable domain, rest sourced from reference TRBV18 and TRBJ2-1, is NAGVMQNPRHLVRRRGQEARLRCSPMKGHSHVYWYRQLPEEGLKFMVYLQKENIIDESGMPKERFSAEFPKEGPSILRIQQVVRGDSAAYFCASSPAGRSSPEQFFGPGTRLTVL.

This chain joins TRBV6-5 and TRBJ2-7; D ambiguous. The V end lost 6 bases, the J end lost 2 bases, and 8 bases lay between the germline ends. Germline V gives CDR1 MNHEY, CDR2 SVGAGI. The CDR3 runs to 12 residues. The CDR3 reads CASRGRTYEQYF. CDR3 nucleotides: TGTGCCAGCAGGGGCAGAACCTACGAGCAGTACTTC.

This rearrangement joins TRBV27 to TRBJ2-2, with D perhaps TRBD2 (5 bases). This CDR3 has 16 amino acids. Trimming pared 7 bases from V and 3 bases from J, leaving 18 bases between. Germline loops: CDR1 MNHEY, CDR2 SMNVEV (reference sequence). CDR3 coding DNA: TGTGCCAGCAAGGAAAGGCTAGCAGCTTACACCGGGGAGCTGTTTTTT. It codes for CASKERLAAYTGELFF.

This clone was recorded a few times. The CDR3, as DNA: TGTGCCACCAACCTTTGGGGACATACTCGAGGCTACACCTTC. It specifies CATNLWGHTRGYTF. This rearrangement joins TRBV15 to TRBJ1-2, with D perhaps TRBD1 (6 bases). Germline loops: CDR1 LNHNV, CDR2 YYDKDF (reference sequence). Trimming pared 7 bases from V and 8 bases from J, leaving 20 bases between. The CDR3 spans 14 residues.

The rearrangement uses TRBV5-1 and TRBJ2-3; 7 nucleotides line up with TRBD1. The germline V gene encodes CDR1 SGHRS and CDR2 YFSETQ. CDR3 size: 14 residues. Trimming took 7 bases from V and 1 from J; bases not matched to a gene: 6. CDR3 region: CASGTGQRTDTQYF. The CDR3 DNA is TGCGCCAGCGGAACGGGACAGCGCACAGATACGCAGTATTTT.

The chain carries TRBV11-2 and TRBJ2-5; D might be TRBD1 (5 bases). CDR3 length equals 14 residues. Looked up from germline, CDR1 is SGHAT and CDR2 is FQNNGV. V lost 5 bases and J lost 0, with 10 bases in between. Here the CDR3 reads CASSIRQNQETQYF. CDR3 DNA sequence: TGTGCCAGCAGCATAAGACAGAACCAAGAGACCCAGTACTTC.

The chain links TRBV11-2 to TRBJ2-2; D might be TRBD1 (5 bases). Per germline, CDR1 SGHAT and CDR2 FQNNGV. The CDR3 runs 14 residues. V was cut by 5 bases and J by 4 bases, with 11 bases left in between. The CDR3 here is CASSQAQGTGELFF. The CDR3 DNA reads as TGTGCCAGCAGCCAAGCGCAGGGCACCGGGGAGCTGTTTTTT.

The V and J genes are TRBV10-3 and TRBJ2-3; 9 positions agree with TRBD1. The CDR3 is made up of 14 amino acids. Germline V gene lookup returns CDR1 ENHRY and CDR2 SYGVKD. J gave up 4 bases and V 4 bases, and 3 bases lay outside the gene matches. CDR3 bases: TGTGCCATCAGTGCGGACAGGGGCGCAGATACGCAGTATTTT. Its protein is CAISADRGADTQYF.